This T cell receptor beta chain stems from a study of identical twins. Findings and limits, study-wide: Cross-sectional statistics, not tracking of the same donors, supported the conclusions.

Regarding this clonotype: As yet, its antigen is unknown.

TCRdb re-analysed the 5' RACE reads in MiXCR, keeping a single row per CDR3 protein. The data contain over 600,000 distinct CDR3 sequences, 20% to 25% of them singletons. The germline V gene encodes CDR1 SGDLS and CDR2 YYNGEE. This CDR3 has 13 residues. V was pared by 4 bases and J by 7 bases, with 11 bases between. This sample was also put to use in a study of T cells expressing NK-cell markers. That work states: Seropositivity for HCMV was found in seven of the eight sequenced donors, with one seronegative.

Sequenced: PBMCs. This clonotype was sampled from a woman between 18 and 30 years old in good health. The chain carries TRBV9 and TRBJ2-2, with D uncertain. The CDR3 region is CASSPGVGGELFF. In DNA, the CDR3 is TGTGCCAGCAGCCCTGGGGTCGGCGGGGAGCTGTTTTTT.